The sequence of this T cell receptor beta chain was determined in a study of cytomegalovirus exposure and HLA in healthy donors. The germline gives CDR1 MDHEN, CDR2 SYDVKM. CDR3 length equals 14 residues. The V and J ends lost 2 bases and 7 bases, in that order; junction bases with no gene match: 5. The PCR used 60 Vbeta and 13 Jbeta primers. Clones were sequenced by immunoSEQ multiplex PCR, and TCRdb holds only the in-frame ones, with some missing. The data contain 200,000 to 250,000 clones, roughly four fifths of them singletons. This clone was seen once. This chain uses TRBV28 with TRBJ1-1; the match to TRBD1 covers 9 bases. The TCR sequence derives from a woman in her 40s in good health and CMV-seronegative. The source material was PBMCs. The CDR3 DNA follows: TGTGCCAGCAGTTTAATTGGGACAGGGTTTGAAGCTTTCTTT. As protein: CASSLIGTGFEAFF.